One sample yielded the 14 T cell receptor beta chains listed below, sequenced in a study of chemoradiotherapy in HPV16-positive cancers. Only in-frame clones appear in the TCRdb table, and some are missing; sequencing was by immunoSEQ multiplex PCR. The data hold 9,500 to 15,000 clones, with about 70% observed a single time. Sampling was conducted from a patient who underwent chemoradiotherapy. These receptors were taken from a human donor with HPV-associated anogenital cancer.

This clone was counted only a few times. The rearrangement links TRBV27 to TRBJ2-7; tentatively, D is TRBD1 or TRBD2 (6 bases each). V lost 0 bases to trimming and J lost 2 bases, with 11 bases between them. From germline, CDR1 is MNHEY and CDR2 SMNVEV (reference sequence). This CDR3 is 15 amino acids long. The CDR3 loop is CASSLSGGNPYEQYF. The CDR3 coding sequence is TGTGCCAGCAGTTTATCAGGGGGGAACCCCTACGAGCAGTACTTC.

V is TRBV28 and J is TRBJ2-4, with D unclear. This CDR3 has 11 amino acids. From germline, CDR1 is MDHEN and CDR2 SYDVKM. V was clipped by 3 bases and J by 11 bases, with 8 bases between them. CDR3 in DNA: TGTGCCAGCAGTTTTCGGACGGTTCAGTACTTC. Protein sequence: CASSFRTVQYF. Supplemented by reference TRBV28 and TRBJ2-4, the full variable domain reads DVKVTQSSRYLVKRTGEKVFLECVQDMDHENMFWYRQDPGLGLRLIYFSYDVKMKEKGDIPEGYSVSREKKERFSLILESASTNQTSMYLCASSFRTVQYFGAGTRLSVL.

CDR3 sequence (DNA): TGTGCCAGCTCCCGGACTAGCGGAGAGACCCAGTACTTC. Translation: CASSRTSGETQYF. The chain has TRBV18 and TRBJ2-5, with TRBD2 matching 10 bases. The trim removed 6 bases at V and 4 bases at J, leaving 2 bases unmatched. Germline V gene sequence: CDR1 KGHSH, CDR2 LQKENI. The CDR3 runs 13 residues.

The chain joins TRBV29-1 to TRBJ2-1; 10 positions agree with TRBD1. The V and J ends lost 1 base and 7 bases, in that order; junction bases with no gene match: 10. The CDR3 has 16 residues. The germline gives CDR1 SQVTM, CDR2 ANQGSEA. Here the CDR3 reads CSVEAPGTGVGNEQFF. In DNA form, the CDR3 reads TGCAGCGTTGAAGCTCCCGGGACAGGGGTGGGGAATGAGCAGTTCTTC.

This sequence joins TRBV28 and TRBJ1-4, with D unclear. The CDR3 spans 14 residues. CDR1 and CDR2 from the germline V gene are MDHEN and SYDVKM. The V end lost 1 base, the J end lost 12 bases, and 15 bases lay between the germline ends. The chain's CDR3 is CASSLSPSLVELFF. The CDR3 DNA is TGTGCCAGCAGTTTATCCCCCTCCCTGGTGGAACTGTTTTTT. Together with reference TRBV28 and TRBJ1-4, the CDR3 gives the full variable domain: DVKVTQSSRYLVKRTGEKVFLECVQDMDHENMFWYRQDPGLGLRLIYFSYDVKMKEKGDIPEGYSVSREKKERFSLILESASTNQTSMYLCASSLSPSLVELFFGSGTQLSVL.

The CDR3 loop reads CASSLDDSGGSYNEQFF. The CDR3 DNA reads TGCGCCAGCAGCTTGGATGATAGCGGGGGGTCCTACAATGAGCAGTTCTTC. J is TRBJ2-1 and V is TRBV5-1; 10 bases line up with TRBD2. The CDR3 covers 17 residues. After removal of 0 bases from V and 1 base from J, the junction contained 4 bases not matched to a gene. The germline CDR1 and CDR2 sequences are SGHRS and YFSETQ.

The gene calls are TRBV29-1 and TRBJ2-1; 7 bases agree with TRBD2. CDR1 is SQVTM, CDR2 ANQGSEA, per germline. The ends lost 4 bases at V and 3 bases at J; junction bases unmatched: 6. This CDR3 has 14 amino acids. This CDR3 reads CSVVGGSFYNEQFF. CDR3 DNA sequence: TGCAGCGTTGTGGGAGGGTCCTTCTACAATGAGCAGTTCTTC.

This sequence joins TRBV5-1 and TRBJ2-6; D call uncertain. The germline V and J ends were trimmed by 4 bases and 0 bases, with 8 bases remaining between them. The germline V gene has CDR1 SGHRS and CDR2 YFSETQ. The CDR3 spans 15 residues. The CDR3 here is CASSLDTSGANVLTF. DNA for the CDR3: TGCGCCAGCAGCCTTGACACCTCTGGGGCCAACGTCCTGACTTTC.

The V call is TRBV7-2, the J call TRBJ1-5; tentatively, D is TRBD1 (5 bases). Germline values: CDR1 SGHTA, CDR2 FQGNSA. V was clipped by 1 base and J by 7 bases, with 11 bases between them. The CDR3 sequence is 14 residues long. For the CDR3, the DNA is TGTGCCAGCAGCTTAGATCGGGGGAGGCAGCCCCAGCATTTT. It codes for CASSLDRGRQPQHF.

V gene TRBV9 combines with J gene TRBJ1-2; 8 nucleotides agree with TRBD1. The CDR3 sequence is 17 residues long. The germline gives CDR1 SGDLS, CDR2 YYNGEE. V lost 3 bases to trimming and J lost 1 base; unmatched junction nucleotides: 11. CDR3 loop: CASSDPARQGNNYGYTF. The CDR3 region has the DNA TGTGCCAGCAGCGATCCGGCCAGACAGGGGAATAACTATGGCTACACCTTC.

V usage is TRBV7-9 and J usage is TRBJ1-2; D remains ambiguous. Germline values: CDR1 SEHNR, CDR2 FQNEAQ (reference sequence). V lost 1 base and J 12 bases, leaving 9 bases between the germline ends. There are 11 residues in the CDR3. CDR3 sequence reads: CASSLDSGHTF. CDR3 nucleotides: TGTGCCAGCAGCTTAGATAGCGGGCACACCTTC.

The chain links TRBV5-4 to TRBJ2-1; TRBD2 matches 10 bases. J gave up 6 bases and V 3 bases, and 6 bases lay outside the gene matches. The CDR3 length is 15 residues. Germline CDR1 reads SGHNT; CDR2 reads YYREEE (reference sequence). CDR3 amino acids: CASSSNLAGANEQFF. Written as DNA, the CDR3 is TGTGCCAGCAGCTCGAACCTAGCGGGAGCCAATGAGCAGTTCTTC.

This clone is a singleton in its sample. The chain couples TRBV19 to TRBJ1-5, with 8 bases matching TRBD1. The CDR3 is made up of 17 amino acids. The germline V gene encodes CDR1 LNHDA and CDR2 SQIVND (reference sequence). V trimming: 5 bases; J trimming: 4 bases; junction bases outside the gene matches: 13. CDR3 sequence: CASSLPLRTGSNQPQHF. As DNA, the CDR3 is TGTGCCAGTAGTCTCCCATTACGGACAGGGTCGAATCAGCCCCAGCATTTT.

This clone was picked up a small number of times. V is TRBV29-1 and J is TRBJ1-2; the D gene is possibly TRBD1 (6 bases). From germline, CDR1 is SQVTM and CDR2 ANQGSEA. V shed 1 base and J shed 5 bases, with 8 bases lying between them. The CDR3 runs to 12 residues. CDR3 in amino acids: CSVEGQGYGYTF. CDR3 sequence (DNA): TGCAGCGTTGAAGGCCAGGGGTATGGCTACACCTTC.